The 12 T cell receptor beta chains below were found in one sample sequenced in a study of beta chain features in type 1 diabetes. Expressed TCRB transcripts were sequenced after all isolated RNA was converted to cDNA. Produced via immunoSEQ multiplex PCR; TCRdb's table is partial and in-frame only. The sample carries about 900,000 clones, under 20% recorded once. The material sequenced was naive CD4+ T cells from blood. These receptors were collected from a woman aged 18-30 years in good health.

In its sample, this clone was seen a few times. The V gene is TRBV28, the J gene TRBJ2-7, with 9 bases aligning to TRBD2. Germline CDR1 reads MDHEN; CDR2 reads SYDVKM. The J segment lost 4 bases and the V segment lost 6 bases, leaving 16 bases of the junction unmatched. This CDR3 contains 17 residues. In nucleotides, the CDR3 is TGTGCCAGCAGGCGGCGTTGGGGAGCGGGAGGATCTTACGAGCAGTACTTC. It yields the protein CASRRRWGAGGSYEQYF.

The gene calls are TRBV7-8 and TRBJ2-3; maybe TRBD1 (6 bases). Trimming removed 5 bases at V and 6 bases at J, with 9 bases between. CDR1 and CDR2 from the germline V gene are SGHVS and FQNEAQ. This CDR3 has 12 residues. CDR3 loop: CASSQGLDTQYF. The CDR3, as DNA: TGTGCCAGCAGCCAGGGGTTGGATACGCAGTATTTT.

Concerning this clone: The junction differs from germline at one of its ends, possibly a read error. The gene calls are TRBV11-3 and TRBJ1-1, with D unresolved. The length of the CDR3 is 13 residues. Germline CDR1 reads SGHNT; CDR2 reads YENEEA. The CDR3 DNA reads TGCGCCAGCAGCCTCACTTTTTTAGCTGAAGCTTTCTTT. This gives the protein CASSLTFLAEAFF. Complete variable domain (other parts from reference TRBV11-3 and TRBJ1-1): EAGVVQSPRYKIIEKKQPVAFWCNPISGHNTLYWYLQNLGQGPELLIRYENEEAVDDSQLPKDRFSAERLKGVDSTLKIQPAELGDSAVYLCASSLTFLAEAFFGQGTRLTVV.

This chain links TRBV14 with TRBJ2-5; D gene ambiguous. Germline CDR1 reads SGHDN; CDR2 reads FVKESK. The CDR3 contains 16 residues. V dropped 4 bases and J dropped 2 bases, with 17 bases sitting between them. CDR3 sequence (DNA): TGTGCCAGCAGCCTTCTAGGATTCAGTGTGCAAGAGACCCAGTACTTC. Protein sequence: CASSLLGFSVQETQYF.

The J gene is TRBJ1-2, the V gene TRBV6-1, with D unclear. Trimming cost V 0 bases and J 4 bases, with 9 bases left between them. Looked up from germline, CDR1 is MNHNS and CDR2 is SASEGT. There are 14 residues in the CDR3. The CDR3 DNA is TGTGCCAGCAGTGAAGCCCGGTGGAGCTATGGCTACACCTTC. This gives the protein CASSEARWSYGYTF.

The chain employs TRBV7-2 and TRBJ2-7; TRBD2 might be the D (5 bases). The germline V gene has CDR1 SGHTA and CDR2 FQGNSA. With 2 bases removed from V and 6 bases from J, the gap between germline ends came to 14 bases. The CDR3 extends over 14 amino acids. Here the CDR3 reads CASSLQPVSGEQYF. CDR3 DNA: TGTGCCAGCAGCTTACAACCCGTCAGCGGCGAGCAGTACTTC.

The chain is built from TRBV27 and TRBJ2-7; D not certain. CDR3 length: 15 amino acids. Germline V gives CDR1 MNHEY, CDR2 SMNVEV (reference sequence). Trimming left V 1 base short and J 0 bases short, with 10 bases between. This CDR3 is CASSLWAVGSYEQYF. In nucleotides, the CDR3 is TGTGCCAGCAGTTTATGGGCAGTCGGCTCCTACGAGCAGTACTTC.

This clone has a handful of counts. J is TRBJ2-7 and V is TRBV10-3; D remains unclear. Trimming pared 5 bases from V and 3 bases from J, leaving 5 bases between. Per the germline V gene, CDR1 is ENHRY and CDR2 is SYGVKD. This CDR3 has 11 amino acids. The CDR3 DNA reads TGTGCCATCAGTCCCGACTACGAGCAGTACTTC. This codes for CAISPDYEQYF.

This clone was seen a few times. V gene TRBV7-2 combines with J gene TRBJ2-5; 12 bases line up with TRBD1. The CDR3 contains 14 residues. Germline V lookup: CDR1 SGHTA, CDR2 FQGNSA. Trimming at V came to 5 bases and at J to 6 bases, leaving 4 bases not matched to a gene. CDR3 amino acids: CASSGDRGPKTQYF. The CDR3 bases are TGTGCCAGCAGCGGGGACAGGGGGCCCAAGACCCAGTACTTC.

This clone was recorded a few times. This chain uses TRBV28 with TRBJ1-2; D is undetermined. The ends were cut back, 6 bases at V and 8 bases at J, with 13 bases in the middle. Germline CDR1 is MDHEN and CDR2 is SYDVKM. The CDR3 loop spans 12 amino acids. This CDR3 is CASSLRYSGYTF. The CDR3 DNA sequence: TGTGCCAGCAGCCTCAGATACTCGGGCTACACCTTC.

The J gene is TRBJ2-1, the V gene TRBV7-2, with 7 nucleotides matching TRBD2. The CDR3 is 16 amino acids. CDR1 and CDR2 from the germline V gene are SGHTA and FQGNSA. Unmatched junction bases numbered 10, after V lost 5 bases and J lost 3 bases. The CDR3 reads CASSPSLAGVYNEQFF. The DNA of the CDR3 is TGTGCCAGCAGCCCCTCACTGGCGGGAGTCTACAATGAGCAGTTCTTC.

The CDR3 region has the DNA TGTGCCAGCAGTTACCCAGAGACTAGGTGGAAAAATGAGCAGTTCTTC. This encodes CASSYPETRWKNEQFF. The chain carries TRBV6-6 and TRBJ2-1; possibly TRBD2 for D (6 bases). This CDR3 comprises 16 residues. V was clipped by 2 bases and J by 7 bases, with 18 bases between them. CDR1 is MNHNY and CDR2 is SVGAGI in the germline V gene (reference sequence).